A single sample is the source of the 19 T cell receptor beta chains below, sequenced in a study of T cell repertoires in cytomegalovirus infection (dated by TCRdb to the late 2010s). Reading the label with the study, this specimen's treatment or condition is: in vitro stimulation with specific CMV peptide epitopes to enrich CMV-specific T cells. Antigens of these TCRs are unknown. The sequencer listed for this sample is Illumina HiSeq 1500. TCRdb trimmed the raw reads at Q25, called clones with MiXCR and kept productive beta chains. Merged by CDR3 protein, the rows form single entries marked with the most common genes and DNA. For this sample there are approximately 350,000 distinct CDR3 sequences; roughly 36% appear just once. The ten largest clones add up to about 13% of the sample. The material was cultured PBMCs, obtained from culture after CMV antigen stimulation. Receptors were obtained from a human donor in good health (CMV status not recorded). Some clones in this sample may be carry-over from other donors' samples.

This sequence joins TRBV7-2 and TRBJ2-7, with D possibly being TRBD1 (6 bases). The germline CDR1 and CDR2 sequences are SGHTA and FQGNSA. Trimming pared 5 bases from V and 0 bases from J, leaving 14 bases between. The CDR3 is 15 residues long. The CDR3 DNA follows: TGTGCCAGCAGCCGGACGGACAGCTACTCCTACGAGCAGTACTTC. This gives the protein CASSRTDSYSYEQYF.

The V and J genes are TRBV20-1 and TRBJ2-1, with 10 bases that match TRBD1. The CDR3 totals 15 residues. Per germline, CDR1 DFQATT and CDR2 SNEGSKA (reference sequence). V shed 6 bases and J 5 bases; nucleotides not matched to a gene: 10. The CDR3 coding sequence is TGCAGTGCGGAACCTCCCGGGACAGGGGACAATGAGCAGTTCTTC. The encoded protein is CSAEPPGTGDNEQFF.

The V and J genes are TRBV20-1 and TRBJ2-3; the match to TRBD2 covers 12 bases. The germline CDR1 and CDR2 sequences are DFQATT and SNEGSKA (reference sequence). With V trimmed by 3 bases and J by 1 base, 8 bases remained unmatched. The CDR3 extends over 17 amino acids. The CDR3 sequence: CSARLAGGLVGTDTQYF. As DNA, the CDR3 is TGCAGTGCTAGGCTAGCGGGAGGGCTCGTGGGCACAGATACGCAGTATTTT.

The CDR3 DNA reads as TGTGCCATCAGTCCAGGGGAGGATAGCAATCAGCCCCAGCATTTT. It yields the protein CAISPGEDSNQPQHF. The rearrangement uses TRBV10-3 and TRBJ1-5, with D tentatively TRBD1 (6 bases). CDR1 ENHRY and CDR2 SYGVKD come from the germline V gene. Trimming stripped 5 bases from V and 0 bases from J, with 11 bases between. The CDR3 runs to 15 residues.

The CDR3 DNA reads TGTGCCAGCAGCCGGGAAGTCGGGGGGAACTATGGCTACACCTTC. Encoded protein: CASSREVGGNYGYTF. The gene calls are TRBV7-2 and TRBJ1-2; a weak D match, TRBD1 (5 bases). Trimming removed 5 bases at V and 2 bases at J, with 15 bases between. CDR3 size: 15 residues. Germline-derived CDR1 and CDR2 are SGHTA and FQGNSA.

This clonotype occurred a few times. The chain joins TRBV6-5 to TRBJ2-1, with 9 bases lining up with TRBD1. The V segment lost 2 bases and the J segment 7 bases; nucleotides outside the gene matches: 3. This CDR3 has 14 residues. CDR1 and CDR2 from the germline V gene are MNHEY and SVGAGI. This CDR3 reads CASSYGTGRNEQFF. DNA for the CDR3: TGTGCCAGCAGTTACGGGACAGGGAGAAATGAGCAGTTCTTC.

This clonotype has just a few counts. V is TRBV15 and J is TRBJ2-3; D gene unclear. CDR1 and CDR2 (germline): LNHNV, YYDKDF (reference sequence). This CDR3 spans 14 amino acids. Between the trimmed V and J ends, which lost 0 bases and 3 bases, there was a span of 7 bases. The CDR3 DNA reads TGTGCCACCAGCAGAGATCAAGGTACAGATACGCAGTATTTT. Translation gives CATSRDQGTDTQYF.

The V and J genes are TRBV7-8 and TRBJ2-7; 10 bases are shared with TRBD1. The CDR3 contains 18 residues. V lost 2 bases and J lost 2; bases outside the gene matches: 12. From germline, CDR1 is SGHVS and CDR2 FQNEAQ. CDR3: CASSLFRNRDRGTYEQYF. DNA of the CDR3: TGTGCCAGCAGCTTATTCCGTAACCGGGACAGGGGAACCTACGAGCAGTACTTC.

In its sample, this clonotype was seen many times. The rearrangement links TRBV27 to TRBJ2-4; weak D call: TRBD1 (6 bases). Trimming left V 4 bases short and J 7 bases short, with 11 bases between. The CDR3 consists of 13 residues. Germline lookup yields CDR1 MNHEY and CDR2 SMNVEV (reference sequence). The CDR3 spells CASSSGAANIQYF. CDR3 nucleotides: TGTGCCAGCAGTTCAGGGGCCGCCAACATTCAGTACTTC.

This clonotype was recorded a few times. The DNA for the CDR3 is TGTGCCAGCACCCCTGGGGGGGTTAATAGCGGGAGTTGGGAGACCCAGTACTTC. Encoded protein: CASTPGGVNSGSWETQYF. V is TRBV28 and J is TRBJ2-5, with 9 nucleotides matching TRBD2. Germline CDR1 MDHEN, CDR2 SYDVKM. The CDR3 has 18 amino acids. The junction had 20 bases not matched to a gene; V was cut back by 7 bases and J by 5 bases.

This clonotype appeared a few times. This chain joins TRBV6-2 or TRBV6-3 and TRBJ2-2; 11 bases match TRBD1. Germline V gene data show CDR1 as MNHEY and CDR2 as SVGEGT. The V and J ends lost 10 bases and 5 bases, in that order; junction bases with no gene match: 9. The CDR3 is 15 amino acids. The CDR3 loop reads CATGDRGKGTGELFF. The CDR3 DNA follows: TGTGCCACCGGGGACAGGGGGAAAGGTACCGGGGAGCTGTTTTTT.

This clonotype came up a few times. This chain links TRBV6-5 with TRBJ1-1; D gene ambiguous. Trimming took 7 bases from V and 0 from J, leaving 6 bases between them. Looked up from germline, CDR1 is MNHEY and CDR2 is SVGAGI. There are 12 residues in the CDR3. CDR3 DNA: TGTGCCAGCAATGGGGTGAACACTGAAGCTTTCTTT. Encoded protein: CASNGVNTEAFF.

This clonotype was seen only a few times. The V and J genes are TRBV12-3 or TRBV12-4 and TRBJ1-2, with TRBD1 as a possible D gene (5 bases). Trimming took 3 bases from V and 8 from J, leaving 16 bases between them. The CDR3 is 14 residues long. The CDR3 protein is CASSFNRGARGYTF. The DNA for the CDR3 is TGTGCCAGCAGTTTCAATAGGGGCGCGAGGGGCTACACCTTC.

The chain employs TRBV19 and TRBJ1-1; 10 nucleotides agree with TRBD1. Germline CDR1 reads LNHDA; CDR2 reads SQIVND (reference sequence). V gave up 5 bases and J gave up 2 bases; unmatched junction bases: 5. The CDR3 runs 15 residues. As DNA, the CDR3 is TGTGCCAGTAGTCCGGGGACAGGGGTTAACACTGAAGCTTTCTTT. Translating it yields CASSPGTGVNTEAFF.

This clonotype was seen only a few times. The chain links TRBV28 to TRBJ1-5; 11 bases align to TRBD1. Trimming at V came to 2 bases and at J to 7 bases, leaving 10 bases not matched to a gene. The CDR3 totals 17 residues. Germline V gene data show CDR1 as MDHEN and CDR2 as SYDVKM. CDR3 sequence (DNA): TGTGCCAGCAGTTTAAGTGGACAGGGGGCGCGATTACAGCCCCAGCATTTT. Its translation is CASSLSGQGARLQPQHF.

The V and J genes are TRBV6-1 and TRBJ1-5; tentatively, D is TRBD1 (6 bases). The V end was cut by 8 bases, the J end by 1 base, with 15 bases between. CDR3 length: 15 amino acids. Germline CDR1 reads MNHNS; CDR2 reads SASEGT. This CDR3 reads CASSLRGLSNQPQHF. Written as DNA, the CDR3 is TGTGCCAGCTCGCTAAGGGGGTTGAGCAATCAGCCCCAGCATTTT.

There are a few counts of this clonotype. The chain has TRBV19 and TRBJ1-1; D is unresolved. V lost 6 bases and J lost 1, with 18 bases in between. Per germline, CDR1 LNHDA and CDR2 SQIVND (reference sequence). This CDR3 spans 16 amino acids. This chain's CDR3 is CASSINLHRRNTEAFF. CDR3 bases: TGTGCCAGTAGCATTAATTTGCACAGACGGAACACTGAAGCTTTCTTT. The entire variable domain, with the rest obtained from reference TRBV19 and TRBJ1-1, is as follows: DGGITQSPKYLFRKEGQNVTLSCEQNLNHDAMYWYRQDPGQGLRLIYYSQIVNDFQKGDIAEGYSVSREKKESFPLTVTSAQKNPTAFYLCASSINLHRRNTEAFFGQGTRLTVV.

The chain combines TRBV2 with TRBJ1-6; D is unclear. Germline-derived CDR1 and CDR2 are SNHLY and FYNNEI. With 5 bases removed from V and 4 bases from J, the gap between germline ends came to 6 bases. This CDR3 contains 13 residues. CDR3 in amino acids: CASSTPYNSPLHF. CDR3 bases: TGTGCCAGCAGTACGCCTTATAATTCACCCCTCCACTTT. The full variable domain, with the rest looked up from reference TRBV2 and TRBJ1-6, is EPEVTQTPSHQVTQMGQEVILRCVPISNHLYFYWYRQILGQKVEFLVSFYNNEISEKSEIFDDQFSVERPDGSNFTLKIRSTKLEDSAMYFCASSTPYNSPLHFGNGTRLTVT.

This clonotype has ten or more counts. This chain connects TRBV7-9 to TRBJ2-3; 11 nucleotides agree with TRBD2. Germline trimming cut 0 bases from V and 3 bases from J; bases unmatched to any gene: 2. The CDR3 has 16 amino acids. Germline V gene data show CDR1 as SEHNR and CDR2 as FQNEAQ (reference sequence). The DNA for the CDR3 is TGTGCCAGCAGCTTAGCGACTAGCGGGATAACAGATACGCAGTATTTT. It encodes CASSLATSGITDTQYF.